A selection of T cell receptor beta chains follows, all from one sample in a study of blood T cell repertoires in COVID-19. The protocol was immunoSEQ multiplex PCR, while the TCRdb copy is restricted to in-frame clones and leaves out a portion. The sample has around 300,000 clones; roughly 91% are singletons. The sample taken for sequencing was peripheral blood. The receptors were gathered from a man aged 50 to 60 with active or convalescent COVID-19. Both conserved end residues are trimmed from each CDR3.

j_gene | v_gene | CDR3aa
TRBJ2-7 | TRBV6-5 | ASRPTGNTPYEQY
TRBJ1-4 | TRBV5-6 | ASDRRGTNEKLF
TRBJ2-1 | TRBV7-6 | ASSFNVLSYNEQF
TRBJ1-5 | TRBV5-8 | ASSPPAGRRNQPQH
TRBJ2-1 | TRBV9 | ASSPGGQNNEQF
TRBJ1-5 | TRBV27 | ASSPSLHQPQH
TRBJ2-7 | TRBV6-4 | ASSAGTGRFYEQY
TRBJ1-2 | TRBV19 | ASTRGADYGYT
TRBJ2-5 | TRBV25-1 | ASSATGGAETQY
TRBJ2-1 | TRBV7-9 | ASSFDRGLSNEQF
TRBJ2-6 | TRBV5-1 | ASSPQAGNVLT
TRBJ1-3 | TRBV28 | ASSLLGQVNSGNTIY
TRBJ2-5 | TRBV3-1/TRBV3-2 | ASSQGHVQETQY
TRBJ2-2 | TRBV9 | ASSPQQGTNTGELF
TRBJ2-7 | TRBV28 | ASSGPDLSYEQY
TRBJ1-2 | TRBV7-2 | ASSTNRGGYT
TRBJ1-5 | TRBV19 | ASSTGGYSNQPQH